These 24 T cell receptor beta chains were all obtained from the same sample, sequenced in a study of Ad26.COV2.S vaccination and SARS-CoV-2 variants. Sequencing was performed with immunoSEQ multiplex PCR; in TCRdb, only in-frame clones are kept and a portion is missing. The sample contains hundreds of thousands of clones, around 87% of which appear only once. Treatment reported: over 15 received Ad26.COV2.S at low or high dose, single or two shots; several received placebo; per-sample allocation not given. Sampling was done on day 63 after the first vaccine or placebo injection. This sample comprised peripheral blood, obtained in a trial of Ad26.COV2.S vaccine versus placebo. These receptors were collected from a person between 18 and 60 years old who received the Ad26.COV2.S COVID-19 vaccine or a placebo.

As DNA, the CDR3 is TGCGCCAGCAGCTTTTCCGACAGCTTAAAGACCGGGGAGCTGTTTTTT. Translating gives CASSFSDSLKTGELFF. The chain combines TRBV5-1 with TRBJ2-2; D might be TRBD1 (5 bases). The germline gives CDR1 SGHRS, CDR2 YFSETQ. The CDR3 has 16 residues. Trimming shortened V by 2 bases and J by 5 bases, and 16 bases separated the two germline ends. The whole variable domain, remainder taken from reference TRBV5-1 and TRBJ2-2, is KAGVTQTPRYLIKTRGQQVTLSCSPISGHRSVSWYQQTPGQGLQFLFEYFSETQRNKGNFPGRFSGRQFSNSRSEMNVSTLELGDSALYLCASSFSDSLKTGELFFGEGSRLTVL.

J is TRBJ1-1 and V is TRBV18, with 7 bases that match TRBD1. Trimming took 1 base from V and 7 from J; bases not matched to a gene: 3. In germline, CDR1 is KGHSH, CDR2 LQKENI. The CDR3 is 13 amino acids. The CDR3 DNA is TGTGCCAGCTCACCACACCAGGGGGGTGAAGCTTTCTTT. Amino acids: CASSPHQGGEAFF.

CDR3 sequence: CASSPYIGRNEQFF. CDR3 coding DNA: TGTGCCAGCAGTCCCTACATCGGGCGAAATGAGCAGTTCTTC. The chain links TRBV2 to TRBJ2-1, with no clear D. Deletions cut 5 bases from V and 7 bases from J, with 15 bases between. The V gene's germline CDR1 is SNHLY and CDR2 FYNNEI. CDR3 length: 14 residues.

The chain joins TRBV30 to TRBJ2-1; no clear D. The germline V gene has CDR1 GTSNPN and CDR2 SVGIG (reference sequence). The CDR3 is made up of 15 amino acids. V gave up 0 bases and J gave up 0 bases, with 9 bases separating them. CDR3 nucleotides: TGTGCCTGGAGTGTAAGCGCGAGCTCCTACAATGAGCAGTTCTTC. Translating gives CAWSVSASSYNEQFF.

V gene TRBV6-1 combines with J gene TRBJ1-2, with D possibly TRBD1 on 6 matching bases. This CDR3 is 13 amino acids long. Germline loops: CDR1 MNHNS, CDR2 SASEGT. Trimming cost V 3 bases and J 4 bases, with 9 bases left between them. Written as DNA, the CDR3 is TGTGCCAGCAGTGACGGGGGGGCCTATGGCTACACCTTC. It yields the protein CASSDGGAYGYTF.

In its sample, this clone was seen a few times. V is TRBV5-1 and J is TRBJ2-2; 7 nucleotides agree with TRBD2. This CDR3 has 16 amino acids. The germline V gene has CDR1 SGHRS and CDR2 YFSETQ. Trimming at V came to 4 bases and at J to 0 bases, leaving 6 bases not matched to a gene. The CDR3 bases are TGCGCCAGCAGCGCGCGGGGGATTACGAACACCGGGGAGCTGTTTTTT. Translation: CASSARGITNTGELFF.

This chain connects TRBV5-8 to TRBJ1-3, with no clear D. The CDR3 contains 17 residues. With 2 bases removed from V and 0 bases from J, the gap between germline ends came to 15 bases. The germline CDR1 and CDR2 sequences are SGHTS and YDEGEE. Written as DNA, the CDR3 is TGTGCCAGCAGCTTTAGCCCGGACGGATACTCTGGAAACACCATATATTTT. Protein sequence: CASSFSPDGYSGNTIYF.

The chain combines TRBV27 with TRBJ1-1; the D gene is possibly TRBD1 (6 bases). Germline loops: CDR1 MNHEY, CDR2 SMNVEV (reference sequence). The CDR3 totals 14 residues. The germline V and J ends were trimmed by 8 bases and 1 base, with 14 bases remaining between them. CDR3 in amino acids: CASSQRGPNTEAFF. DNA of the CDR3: TGTGCCAGCTCGCAACGGGGGCCGAACACTGAAGCTTTCTTT.

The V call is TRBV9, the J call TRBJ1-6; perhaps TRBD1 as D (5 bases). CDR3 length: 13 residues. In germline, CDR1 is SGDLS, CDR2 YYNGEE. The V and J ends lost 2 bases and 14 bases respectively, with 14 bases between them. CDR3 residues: CASSVGQVPALHF. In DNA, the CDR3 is TGTGCCAGCAGCGTGGGGCAGGTGCCTGCCCTCCACTTT.

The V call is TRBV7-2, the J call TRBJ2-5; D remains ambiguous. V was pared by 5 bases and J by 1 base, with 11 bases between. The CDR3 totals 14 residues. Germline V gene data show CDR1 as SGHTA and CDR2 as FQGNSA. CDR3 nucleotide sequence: TGTGCCAGCAGCGCCAGATACGCCCAAGAGACCCAGTACTTC. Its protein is CASSARYAQETQYF.

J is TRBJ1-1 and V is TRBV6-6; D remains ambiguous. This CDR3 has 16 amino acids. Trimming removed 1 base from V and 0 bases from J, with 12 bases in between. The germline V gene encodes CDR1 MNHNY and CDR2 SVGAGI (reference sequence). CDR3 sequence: CASSYFAKHLNTEAFF. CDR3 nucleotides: TGTGCCAGCAGTTACTTCGCGAAGCATTTGAACACTGAAGCTTTCTTT.

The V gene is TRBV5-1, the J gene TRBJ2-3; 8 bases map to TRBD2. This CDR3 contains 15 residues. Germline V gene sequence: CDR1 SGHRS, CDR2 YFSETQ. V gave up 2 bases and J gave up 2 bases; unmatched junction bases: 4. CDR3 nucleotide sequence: TGCGCCAGCAGCTTTAGCGGGACGTACACAGATACGCAGTATTTT. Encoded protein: CASSFSGTYTDTQYF.

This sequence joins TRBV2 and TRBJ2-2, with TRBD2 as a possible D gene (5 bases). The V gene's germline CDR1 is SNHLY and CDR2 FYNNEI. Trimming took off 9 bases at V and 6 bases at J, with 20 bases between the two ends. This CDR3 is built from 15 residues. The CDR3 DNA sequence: TGTGCCAGTAGGGTTGCAGGAACGGGGTCCGGGGAGCTGTTTTTT. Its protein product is CASRVAGTGSGELFF.

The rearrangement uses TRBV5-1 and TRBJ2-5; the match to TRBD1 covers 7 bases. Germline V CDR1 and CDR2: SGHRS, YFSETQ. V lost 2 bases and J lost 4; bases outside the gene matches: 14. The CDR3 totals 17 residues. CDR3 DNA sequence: TGCGCCAGCAGCTTACATAGGGACAGTCAAGTGAGAGAGACCCAGTACTTC. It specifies CASSLHRDSQVRETQYF.

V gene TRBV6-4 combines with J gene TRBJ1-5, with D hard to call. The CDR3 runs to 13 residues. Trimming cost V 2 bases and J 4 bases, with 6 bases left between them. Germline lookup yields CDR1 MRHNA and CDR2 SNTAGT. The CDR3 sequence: CASSDGENQPQHF. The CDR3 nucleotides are TGTGCCAGCAGTGACGGGGAAAATCAGCCCCAGCATTTT.

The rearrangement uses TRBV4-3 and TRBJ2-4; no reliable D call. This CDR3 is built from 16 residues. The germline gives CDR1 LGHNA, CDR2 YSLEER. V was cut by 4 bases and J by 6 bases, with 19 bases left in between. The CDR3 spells CASSPGPRRGRNIQYF. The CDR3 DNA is TGCGCCAGCAGCCCTGGCCCTCGAAGAGGTCGAAACATTCAGTACTTC.

The CDR3 DNA reads TGTGCCAGCAGGACAGGGGACACCGGGGAGCTGTTTTTT. It yields the protein CASRTGDTGELFF. The J gene is TRBJ2-2, the V gene TRBV6-5; 8 bases match TRBD1. CDR3 size: 13 residues. The V segment lost 6 bases and the J segment 3 bases; nucleotides outside the gene matches: 0. Per the germline V gene, CDR1 is MNHEY and CDR2 is SVGAGI.

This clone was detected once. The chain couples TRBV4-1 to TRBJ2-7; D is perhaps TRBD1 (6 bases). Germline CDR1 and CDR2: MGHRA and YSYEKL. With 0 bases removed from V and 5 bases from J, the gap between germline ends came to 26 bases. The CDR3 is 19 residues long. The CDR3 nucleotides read TGCGCCAGCAGCCAAGAGTTGAGAAAATTACAGGGCGGACCCCACGAGCAGTACTTC. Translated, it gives CASSQELRKLQGGPHEQYF.

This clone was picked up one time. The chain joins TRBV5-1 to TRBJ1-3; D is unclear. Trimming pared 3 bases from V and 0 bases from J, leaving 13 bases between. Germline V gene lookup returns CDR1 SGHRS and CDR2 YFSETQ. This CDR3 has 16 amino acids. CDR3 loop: CASSSGSANSGNTIYF. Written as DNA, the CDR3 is TGCGCCAGCAGCTCGGGGTCAGCCAACTCTGGAAACACCATATATTTT.

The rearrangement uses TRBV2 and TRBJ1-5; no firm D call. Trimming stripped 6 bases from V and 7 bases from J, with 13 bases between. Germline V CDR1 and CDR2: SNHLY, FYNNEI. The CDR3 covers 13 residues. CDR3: CASSERERQPQHF. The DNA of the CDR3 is TGTGCCAGCAGCGAACGGGAACGGCAGCCCCAGCATTTT.

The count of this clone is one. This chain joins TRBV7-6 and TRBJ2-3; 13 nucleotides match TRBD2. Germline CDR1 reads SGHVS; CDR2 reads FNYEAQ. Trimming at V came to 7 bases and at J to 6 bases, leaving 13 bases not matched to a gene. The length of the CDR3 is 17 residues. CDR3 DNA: TGTGCCAGCACTTCCTCTCGGGGACTAGCGGGAAGGGATACGCAGTATTTT. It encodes CASTSSRGLAGRDTQYF. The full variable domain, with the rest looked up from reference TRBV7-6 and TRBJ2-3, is GAGVSQSPRYKVTKRGQDVALRCDPISGHVSLYWYRQALGQGPEFLTYFNYEAQQDKSGLPNDRFSAERPEGSISTLTIQRTEQRDSAMYRCASTSSRGLAGRDTQYFGPGTRLTVL.

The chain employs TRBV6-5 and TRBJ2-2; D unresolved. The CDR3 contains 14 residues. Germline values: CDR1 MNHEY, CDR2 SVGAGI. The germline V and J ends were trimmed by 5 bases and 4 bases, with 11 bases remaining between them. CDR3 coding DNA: TGTGCCAGCAGTAGAGACGGTTTCACCGGGGAGCTGTTTTTT. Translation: CASSRDGFTGELFF.

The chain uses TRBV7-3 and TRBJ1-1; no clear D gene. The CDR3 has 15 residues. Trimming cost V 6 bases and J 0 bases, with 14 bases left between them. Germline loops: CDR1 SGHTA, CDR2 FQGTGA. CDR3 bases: TGTGCCAGCAGTCCTGGTCAGCTCATGAACACTGAAGCTTTCTTT. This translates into CASSPGQLMNTEAFF. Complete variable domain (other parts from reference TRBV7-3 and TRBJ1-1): GAGVSQTPSNKVTEKGKYVELRCDPISGHTALYWYRQSLGQGPEFLIYFQGTGAADDSGLPNDRFFAVRPEGSVSTLKIQRTERGDSAVYLCASSPGQLMNTEAFFGQGTRLTVV.

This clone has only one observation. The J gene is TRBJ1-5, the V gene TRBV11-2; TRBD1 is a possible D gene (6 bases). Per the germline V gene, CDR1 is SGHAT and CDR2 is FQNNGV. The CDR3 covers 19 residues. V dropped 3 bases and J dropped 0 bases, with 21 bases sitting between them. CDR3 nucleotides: TGTGCCAGCAGCTTCCACAGGGTTACCCCTAGGGGTAGCAATCAGCCCCAGCATTTT. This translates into CASSFHRVTPRGSNQPQHF. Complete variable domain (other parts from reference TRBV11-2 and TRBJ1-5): EAGVAQSPRYKIIEKRQSVAFWCNPISGHATLYWYQQILGQGPKLLIQFQNNGVVDDSQLPKDRFSAERLKGVDSTLKIQPAKLEDSAVYLCASSFHRVTPRGSNQPQHFGDGTRLSIL.